A single sample is the source of the 21 T cell receptor beta chains below, sequenced in a study of T cell clones after liver transplantation. TCRdb's copy holds only in-frame clones and misses some; the assay was immunoSEQ multiplex PCR. The data contain more than 20,000 clones, about four fifths of them singletons. The source material was CD8+ T cells from blood, sampled less than 70 months after liver transplant. The receptors here all came from a human patient who received a liver transplant. Some T cells may be graft donor cells.

The chain employs TRBV6-6 and TRBJ2-3; 7 bases match TRBD1. Trimming took 0 bases from V and 4 from J; bases not matched to a gene: 1. From germline, CDR1 is MNHNY and CDR2 SVGAGI (reference sequence). The CDR3 runs 14 residues. The CDR3 DNA reads TGTGCCAGCAGTTACTCCACAGGGGCAGATACGCAGTATTTT. It specifies CASSYSTGADTQYF.

This clone was counted a few times. This chain connects TRBV6-1 to TRBJ2-1; 8 nucleotides line up with TRBD2. CDR3 size: 15 residues. Germline V gene sequence: CDR1 MNHNS, CDR2 SASEGT. V shed 2 bases and J 5 bases; nucleotides not matched to a gene: 5. The CDR3 nucleotides are TGTGCCAGCAGTGAATGGCGGGGGGCAAACAATGAGCAGTTCTTC. Protein product: CASSEWRGANNEQFF.

The CDR3 loop is CASSTGIGYTF. CDR3 in DNA: TGTGCCAGCAGTACAGGGATTGGCTACACCTTC. This sequence joins TRBV6-1 and TRBJ1-2, with a possible D match to TRBD1 (6 bases). The V end lost 5 bases, the J end lost 7 bases, and 8 bases lay between the germline ends. The CDR3 has 11 amino acids. The germline V gene has CDR1 MNHNS and CDR2 SASEGT.

This chain links TRBV27 with TRBJ2-3; D gene unclear. The CDR3 consists of 14 residues. V gave up 5 bases and J gave up 2 bases, with 11 bases separating them. The germline V gene has CDR1 MNHEY and CDR2 SMNVEV (reference sequence). The CDR3 is CASSEYRSTDTQYF. The CDR3 region has the DNA TGTGCCAGCAGTGAATACAGATCCACAGATACGCAGTATTTT.

The V and J genes are TRBV7-9 and TRBJ1-5; tentative D call: TRBD1 (5 bases). V was clipped by 5 bases and J by 1 base, with 21 bases between them. This CDR3 comprises 18 residues. CDR1 is SEHNR, CDR2 FQNEAQ, per germline (reference sequence). CDR3 sequence reads: CASSLDVYGGPSNQPQHF. The CDR3 DNA reads as TGTGCCAGCAGCCTGGATGTATACGGGGGACCGAGCAATCAGCCCCAGCATTTT. Using reference TRBV7-9 and TRBJ1-5 for the parts outside the CDR3, the full variable domain is DTGVSQNPRHKITKRGQNVTFRCDPISEHNRLYWYRQTLGQGPEFLTYFQNEAQLEKSRLLSDRFSAERPKGSFSTLEIQRTEQGDSAMYLCASSLDVYGGPSNQPQHFGDGTRLSIL.

This chain joins TRBV7-8 and TRBJ2-7; no clear D. The V and J ends lost 2 bases and 10 bases respectively, with 21 bases between them. CDR1 and CDR2 (germline): SGHVS, FQNEAQ. There are 15 residues in the CDR3. This CDR3 reads CASSLNWAEGLIQYF. For the CDR3, the DNA is TGTGCCAGCAGCTTAAATTGGGCGGAAGGGCTGATTCAGTACTTC.

V and J are TRBV28 and TRBJ2-7, with TRBD1 as a possible D gene (6 bases). The V gene's germline CDR1 is MDHEN and CDR2 SYDVKM. V lost 7 bases, J lost 3 bases, and 19 bases lay in between. The CDR3 length is 15 residues. Here the CDR3 DNA reads TGTGCCAGCACCCCCGGACAGTGGGGCCGCTACGAGCAGTACTTC. This codes for CASTPGQWGRYEQYF.

The table lists this clone with a count of one. The chain employs TRBV30 and TRBJ1-2; D gene ambiguous. Germline V gives CDR1 GTSNPN, CDR2 SVGIG (reference sequence). The CDR3 loop spans 15 amino acids. Trimming stripped 4 bases from V and 0 bases from J, with 15 bases between. CDR3 residues: CAWTLFQVANYGYTF. The CDR3 bases are TGTGCCTGGACTCTATTTCAGGTAGCTAACTATGGCTACACCTTC. Together with reference TRBV30 and TRBJ1-2, the CDR3 gives the full variable domain: SQTIHQWPATLVQPVGSPLSLECTVEGTSNPNLYWYRQAAGRGLQLLFYSVGIGQISSEVPQNLSASRPQDRQFILSSKKLLLSDSGFYLCAWTLFQVANYGYTFGSGTRLTVV.

CDR3 amino acids: CASSQTSGGASVPDTQYF. The CDR3 DNA is TGTGCCAGCAGCCAGACTAGCGGGGGGGCCTCTGTCCCAGATACGCAGTATTTT. The chain combines TRBV7-3 with TRBJ2-3; TRBD2 agrees at 14 bases. V was clipped by 5 bases and J by 4 bases; unmatched bases: 11. Germline V gene data show CDR1 as SGHTA and CDR2 as FQGTGA. The CDR3 contains 18 residues. Full variable domain (outside the CDR3, taken from reference TRBV7-3 and TRBJ2-3): GAGVSQTPSNKVTEKGKYVELRCDPISGHTALYWYRQSLGQGPEFLIYFQGTGAADDSGLPNDRFFAVRPEGSVSTLKIQRTERGDSAVYLCASSQTSGGASVPDTQYFGPGTRLTVL.

This clone was recorded once. The chain uses TRBV28 and TRBJ2-4; the match to TRBD1 covers 9 bases. The J segment lost 1 base and the V segment lost 6 bases, leaving 4 bases of the junction unmatched. The CDR3 runs 15 residues. Germline loops: CDR1 MDHEN, CDR2 SYDVKM. CDR3 coding DNA: TGTGCCAGCAGAGGGACAGGGACGGCCAAAAACATTCAGTACTTC. Its translation is CASRGTGTAKNIQYF.

This clone has just a few counts. The chain recombines TRBV28 with TRBJ2-7, with D unclear. The CDR3 spans 13 residues. Germline CDR1 is MDHEN and CDR2 is SYDVKM. Trimming left V 6 bases short and J 5 bases short, with 14 bases between. The CDR3 DNA reads as TGTGCCAGCAGAACCATTAAGATTGACGAGCAGTACTTC. Amino acid sequence: CASRTIKIDEQYF.

The J gene is TRBJ1-3, the V gene TRBV28; 9 bases are shared with TRBD1. The trim removed 6 bases at V and 8 bases at J, leaving 8 bases unmatched. This CDR3 contains 14 residues. CDR1 and CDR2 from the germline V gene are MDHEN and SYDVKM. CDR3 nucleotide sequence: TGTGCCAGCAGCAGCGGGACAGGGATAGACACCATATATTTT. As protein: CASSSGTGIDTIYF.

V gene TRBV2 combines with J gene TRBJ1-1, with 11 bases identical to TRBD1. The CDR3 spans 14 residues. V trimming: 7 bases; J trimming: 5 bases; junction bases outside the gene matches: 6. Per the germline V gene, CDR1 is SNHLY and CDR2 is FYNNEI. The CDR3 DNA reads as TGTGCCAGCACTCCGGGACAGGGGGGAACTGAAGCTTTCTTT. Its protein product is CASTPGQGGTEAFF.

Only a few counts were recorded for this clone. This rearrangement joins TRBV6-5 to TRBJ1-5; D is possibly TRBD1 (5 bases). This CDR3 contains 13 residues. V lost 8 bases and J lost 2, with 10 bases in between. CDR1 and CDR2 (germline): MNHEY, SVGAGI. CDR3 protein: CASRRGGNQPQHF. The CDR3, as DNA: TGTGCCAGCCGCAGAGGGGGCAATCAGCCCCAGCATTTT.

This clone appeared many times. The J gene is TRBJ2-7, the V gene TRBV11-2; D is possibly TRBD1 (6 bases). This CDR3 comprises 13 residues. The germline V gene encodes CDR1 SGHAT and CDR2 FQNNGV. Between the trimmed V and J ends, which lost 4 bases and 0 bases, there was a span of 7 bases. CDR3 bases: TGTGCCAGCAGCTGGACAGCCTCCTACGAGCAGTACTTC. This translates into CASSWTASYEQYF.

The V gene is TRBV6-6, the J gene TRBJ2-1; D gene ambiguous. The germline gives CDR1 MNHNY, CDR2 SVGAGI (reference sequence). There are 12 residues in the CDR3. V shed 6 bases and J shed 7 bases, with 10 bases lying between them. The CDR3 sequence is CASRTVNNEQFF. The DNA for the CDR3 is TGTGCCAGCAGGACCGTGAATAATGAGCAGTTCTTC.

This clone has a single count. The V gene is TRBV15, the J gene TRBJ2-6; no reliable D call. Germline V gives CDR1 LNHNV, CDR2 YYDKDF (reference sequence). Trimming took 3 bases from V and 0 from J, leaving 12 bases between them. This CDR3 region has 17 residues. CDR3 coding DNA: TGTGCCACCAGCAGTCCGATTAGAAACTCTGGGGCCAACGTCCTGACTTTC. It codes for CATSSPIRNSGANVLTF.

This chain's CDR3 is CASSHQNSYEQYF. The CDR3 DNA is TGTGCCAGCAGCCATCAGAACTCCTACGAGCAGTACTTC. The chain is built from TRBV14 and TRBJ2-7; no clear D gene. The V gene lost 3 bases and the J gene lost 0 bases, with 6 bases spanning the gap. The CDR3 is 13 residues long. Germline assignment: CDR1 SGHDN and CDR2 FVKESK.

The CDR3 is CASSPVGRDFPMNTEAFF. DNA of the CDR3: TGTGCCAGCAGCCCAGTAGGGAGGGATTTCCCTATGAACACTGAAGCTTTCTTT. V and J are TRBV9 and TRBJ1-1; D call uncertain. V gave up 4 bases and J gave up 0 bases, with 22 bases separating them. The CDR3 is 18 residues long. The germline gives CDR1 SGDLS, CDR2 YYNGEE.

The genes are TRBV19 and TRBJ2-1, with 9 positions matching TRBD2. CDR3 length: 15 residues. The germline gives CDR1 LNHDA, CDR2 SQIVND (reference sequence). V lost 3 bases to trimming and J lost 4 bases; unmatched junction nucleotides: 4. CDR3 sequence (DNA): TGTGCCAGTAGTATGTCTAGCGGGGAATACAATGAGCAGTTCTTC. Protein product: CASSMSSGEYNEQFF.

This clone showed up just once. The CDR3 loop reads CASRDRGSHEQYF. Here the CDR3 DNA reads TGTGCCAGTCGGGACAGGGGATCCCACGAGCAGTACTTC. The chain has TRBV19 and TRBJ2-7, with 10 positions matching TRBD1. The CDR3 is 13 residues long. CDR1 is LNHDA and CDR2 is SQIVND in the germline V gene (reference sequence). J was trimmed by 5 bases and V by 8 bases; bases with no gene match: 6.